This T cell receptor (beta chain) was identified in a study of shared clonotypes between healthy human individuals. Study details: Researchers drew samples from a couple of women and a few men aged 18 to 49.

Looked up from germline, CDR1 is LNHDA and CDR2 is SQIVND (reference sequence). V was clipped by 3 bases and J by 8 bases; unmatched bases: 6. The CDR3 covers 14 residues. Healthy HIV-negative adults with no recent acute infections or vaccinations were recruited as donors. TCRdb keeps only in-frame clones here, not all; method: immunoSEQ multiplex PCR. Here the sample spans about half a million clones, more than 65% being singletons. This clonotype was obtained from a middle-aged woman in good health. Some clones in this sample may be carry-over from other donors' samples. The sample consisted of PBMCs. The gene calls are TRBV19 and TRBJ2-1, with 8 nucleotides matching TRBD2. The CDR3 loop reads CASSIGGARDEQFF. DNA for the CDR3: TGTGCCAGTAGTATCGGGGGGGCCAGAGATGAGCAGTTCTTC.